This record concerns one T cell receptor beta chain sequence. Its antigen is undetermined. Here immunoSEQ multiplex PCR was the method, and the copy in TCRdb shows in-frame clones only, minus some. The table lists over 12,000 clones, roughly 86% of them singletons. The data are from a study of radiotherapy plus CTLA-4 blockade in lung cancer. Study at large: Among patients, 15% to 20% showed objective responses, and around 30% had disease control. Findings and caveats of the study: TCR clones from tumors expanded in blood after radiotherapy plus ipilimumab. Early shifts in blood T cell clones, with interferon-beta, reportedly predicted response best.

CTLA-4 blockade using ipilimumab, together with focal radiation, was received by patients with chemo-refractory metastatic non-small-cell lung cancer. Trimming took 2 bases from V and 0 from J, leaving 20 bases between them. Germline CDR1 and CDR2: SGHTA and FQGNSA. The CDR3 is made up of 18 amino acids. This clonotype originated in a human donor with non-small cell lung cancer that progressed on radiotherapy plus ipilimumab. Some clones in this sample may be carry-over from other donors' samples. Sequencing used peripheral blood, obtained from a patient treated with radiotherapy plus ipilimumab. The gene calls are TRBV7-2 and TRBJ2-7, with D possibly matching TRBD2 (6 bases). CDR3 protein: CASSLIGGWAGSSYEQYF. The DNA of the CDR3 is TGTGCCAGCAGCTTAATCGGCGGGTGGGCGGGGAGCTCCTACGAGCAGTACTTC.